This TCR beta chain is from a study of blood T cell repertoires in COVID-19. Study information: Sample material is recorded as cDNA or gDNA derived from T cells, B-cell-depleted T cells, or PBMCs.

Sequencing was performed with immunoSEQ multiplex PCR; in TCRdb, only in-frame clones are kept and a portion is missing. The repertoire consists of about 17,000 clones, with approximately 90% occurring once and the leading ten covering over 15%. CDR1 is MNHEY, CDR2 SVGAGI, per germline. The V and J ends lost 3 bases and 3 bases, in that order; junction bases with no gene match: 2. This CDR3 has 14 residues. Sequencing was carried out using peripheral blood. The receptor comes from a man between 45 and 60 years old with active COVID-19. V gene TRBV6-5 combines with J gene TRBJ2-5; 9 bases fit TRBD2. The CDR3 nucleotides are TGTGCCAGCAGTTATCTAGCGGGAAAAGAGACCCAGTACTTC. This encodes CASSYLAGKETQYF.